This TCR beta chain was observed in a study of neoadjuvant anti-PD-1 for oral cavity cancer. General observations from the study: With three patients per group, TCR findings need larger cohorts.

Survey sequencing of tumors mostly used roughly 4.8 ug DNA, two replicates. Profiling relied on immunoSEQ multiplex PCR, and the TCRdb table lists in-frame clones only, not all of them. The profile shows some 10,000 clones, more than 55% of them singletons. The time point denotes: after neoadjuvant nivolumab, at surgical resection. Note on this clone: Its antigen remains unidentified.

The CDR3 is 14 residues long. The germline V gene has CDR1 SGHNT and CDR2 YYREEE (reference sequence). V lost 3 bases and J 4 bases, leaving 13 bases between the germline ends. The sequence was obtained from a person between 40 and 79 years old with oral cavity squamous cell carcinoma. The rearrangement links TRBV5-4 to TRBJ2-5; D might be TRBD2 (5 bases). Sequenced here: tumor tissue, sampled after nivolumab (anti-PD-1) treatment. CDR3 coding DNA: TGTGCCAGCAGCTCCTCCGCCCGGGGAGAGACCCAGTACTTC. It codes for CASSSSARGETQYF.